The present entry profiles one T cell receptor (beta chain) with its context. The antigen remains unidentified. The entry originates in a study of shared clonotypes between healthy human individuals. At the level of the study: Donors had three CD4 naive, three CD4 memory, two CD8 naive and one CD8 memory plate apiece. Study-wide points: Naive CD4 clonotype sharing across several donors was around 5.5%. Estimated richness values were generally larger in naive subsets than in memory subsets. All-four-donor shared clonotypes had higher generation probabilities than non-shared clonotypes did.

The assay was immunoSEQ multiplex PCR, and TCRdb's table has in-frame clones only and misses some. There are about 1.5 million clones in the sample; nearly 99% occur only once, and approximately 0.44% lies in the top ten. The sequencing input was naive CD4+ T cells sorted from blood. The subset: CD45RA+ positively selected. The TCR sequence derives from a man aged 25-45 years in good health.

CDR3 in amino acids: CSVVVGTGDNEQFF. Here the CDR3 DNA reads TGCAGCGTTGTAGTGGGGACAGGGGACAATGAGCAGTTCTTC. The J gene is TRBJ2-1, the V gene TRBV29-1; 10 positions match TRBD1. Germline loops: CDR1 SQVTM, CDR2 ANQGSEA. This CDR3 has 14 amino acids. J was trimmed by 5 bases and V by 4 bases; bases with no gene match: 5.